The 2 T cell receptor beta chains listed next were all sequenced from one sample in a study of shared clonotypes between healthy human individuals (dated by TCRdb to 2020 to 2022). Preparation of the library involved the immunoSEQ multiplex PCR assay. TCRdb holds this immuneACCESS table with in-frame rearrangements only. Some clones are missing; in checked studies, unresolved V genes explain under half, and the rest has no known cause. This sample gives some 2.1 million clones in total; 90% to 95% of them show up just once. 0.13% of the sample lies in the top ten. Specimen: naive CD4+ T cells sorted from blood. The cell subset or site label on this specimen signifies: CD45RA+ positively selected. These receptors came from a man aged 18-30 years in good health.

This chain links TRBV5-1 with TRBJ2-3, with D possibly called TRBD1 or TRBD2 (5 bases each). Germline values: CDR1 SGHRS, CDR2 YFSETQ. The CDR3 has 16 residues. V dropped 4 bases and J dropped 4 bases, with 19 bases sitting between them. CDR3 residues: CASSVNPGSKADTQYF. CDR3 nucleotide sequence: TGCGCCAGCAGCGTTAATCCAGGGAGTAAGGCAGATACGCAGTATTTT.

CDR3 nucleotide sequence: TGTGCCAGCAGCTTAGCTCGTGGCCTTACCGGGGAGCTGTTTTTT. Protein sequence: CASSLARGLTGELFF. The chain joins TRBV7-6 to TRBJ2-2; D is unclear. Germline V CDR1 and CDR2: SGHVS, FNYEAQ. The CDR3 totals 15 residues. Trimming removed 0 bases from V and 5 bases from J, with 10 bases in between.